This T cell receptor (beta chain) stems from a study of T cell responses to AZD1222 COVID-19 vaccine. In regard to this clone: The antigen is not known.

Study results and caveats: Among spike-specific TCRs, nearly half reportedly target unmutated variant regions. Seropositivity was recorded at baseline in only a handful of AZD1222 recipients. The donors showed a predominance of white British ancestry and of females, with possible underestimation of clonal diversity.

Profiling relied on immunoSEQ multiplex PCR, and the TCRdb table lists in-frame clones only, not all of them. The table lists about 82,000 clones, 75% to 90% of them singletons. The V gene lost 1 base and the J gene lost 5 bases, with 9 bases spanning the gap. Looked up from germline, CDR1 is PRHDT and CDR2 is FYEKMQ (reference sequence). The CDR3 has 13 amino acids. The sequence derives from an adult in good health. V gene TRBV13 combines with J gene TRBJ2-7; D is possibly TRBD2 (5 bases). The sequences come from peripheral blood, collected on day 0 of AZD1222 vaccination. The CDR3, as DNA: TGTGCCAGCAGCTTAGAAGGAGGTCACGAGCAGTACTTC. Protein: CASSLEGGHEQYF.